This TCR beta chain was sequenced during a study of T cells after posttransplantation cyclophosphamide. TCRdb's table, derived via immunoSEQ multiplex PCR, lists solely in-frame clones and lacks some. The table has around 19,000 clones, over 95% seen once. CDR3 length: 14 amino acids. V dropped 6 bases and J dropped 5 bases, with 17 bases sitting between them. The germline gives CDR1 MNHNS, CDR2 SASEGT. The naive gate required viable CD3+CD4+ or CD3+CD8+ cells with CCR7+CD45RA+CD45RO-CD95-CD27+CD28+ phenotype. Sequenced material: naive CD4+ T cells sorted from PBMCs. V and J are TRBV6-1 and TRBJ2-7; weak D call: TRBD2 (5 bases). The clonotype comes from a man aged 40-49 years in good health, CMV-negative, and a related stem cell transplant donor. DNA for the CDR3: TGTGCCAGCAGGGTTATCGGACTTACGCACGAGCAGTACTTC. Amino acids: CASRVIGLTHEQYF.